The entry below describes one T cell receptor beta chain. This clonotype was detected once. Its recognized antigen is unknown. Base qualities are missing; no much larger clone stands one base away. One read alone lends weak support. From the cysteine up to the phenylalanine, the CDR3 has a length of 18 residues. The retained sequence is limited to the CDR3, 54 bases, with the frame set at the first base. This specimen comes from a study of patients and donors after allogeneic stem cell transplantation (dated by TCRdb to the early 2020s). Library prep was done by RT-PCR. The run used a NextSeq 550. TCRdb itself trimmed the public reads at Q25 with fastp, ran MiXCR and retained productive beta chains. For every CDR3 protein sequence, its rows merge into one entry that carries the most common genes and DNA. This sample holds approximately 170,000 distinct CDR3 sequences; roughly 31% were observed only once. The ten largest clones represent about 3.3% of the sample.

The sample comprised blood, either unsorted or a sorted T cell fraction (not recorded which). In this chain, TRBV21-1 is recombined with TRBJ2-3; the D call TRBD2 from the table was never checked on the DNA. TRBV21-1 is termed a pseudogene. The clonotype comes from a human donor who was either an allogeneic HSCT recipient or a stem cell or donor lymphocyte infusion donor (not recorded which). It is not recorded whose cells these are; they may come from a transplant donor. The CDR3 has the sequence CASSNPGTSGRAMDTQYF. The nucleotide sequence reads TGTGCCAGCAGCAACCCAGGGACTAGCGGGAGGGCCATGGATACGCAGTATTTT.